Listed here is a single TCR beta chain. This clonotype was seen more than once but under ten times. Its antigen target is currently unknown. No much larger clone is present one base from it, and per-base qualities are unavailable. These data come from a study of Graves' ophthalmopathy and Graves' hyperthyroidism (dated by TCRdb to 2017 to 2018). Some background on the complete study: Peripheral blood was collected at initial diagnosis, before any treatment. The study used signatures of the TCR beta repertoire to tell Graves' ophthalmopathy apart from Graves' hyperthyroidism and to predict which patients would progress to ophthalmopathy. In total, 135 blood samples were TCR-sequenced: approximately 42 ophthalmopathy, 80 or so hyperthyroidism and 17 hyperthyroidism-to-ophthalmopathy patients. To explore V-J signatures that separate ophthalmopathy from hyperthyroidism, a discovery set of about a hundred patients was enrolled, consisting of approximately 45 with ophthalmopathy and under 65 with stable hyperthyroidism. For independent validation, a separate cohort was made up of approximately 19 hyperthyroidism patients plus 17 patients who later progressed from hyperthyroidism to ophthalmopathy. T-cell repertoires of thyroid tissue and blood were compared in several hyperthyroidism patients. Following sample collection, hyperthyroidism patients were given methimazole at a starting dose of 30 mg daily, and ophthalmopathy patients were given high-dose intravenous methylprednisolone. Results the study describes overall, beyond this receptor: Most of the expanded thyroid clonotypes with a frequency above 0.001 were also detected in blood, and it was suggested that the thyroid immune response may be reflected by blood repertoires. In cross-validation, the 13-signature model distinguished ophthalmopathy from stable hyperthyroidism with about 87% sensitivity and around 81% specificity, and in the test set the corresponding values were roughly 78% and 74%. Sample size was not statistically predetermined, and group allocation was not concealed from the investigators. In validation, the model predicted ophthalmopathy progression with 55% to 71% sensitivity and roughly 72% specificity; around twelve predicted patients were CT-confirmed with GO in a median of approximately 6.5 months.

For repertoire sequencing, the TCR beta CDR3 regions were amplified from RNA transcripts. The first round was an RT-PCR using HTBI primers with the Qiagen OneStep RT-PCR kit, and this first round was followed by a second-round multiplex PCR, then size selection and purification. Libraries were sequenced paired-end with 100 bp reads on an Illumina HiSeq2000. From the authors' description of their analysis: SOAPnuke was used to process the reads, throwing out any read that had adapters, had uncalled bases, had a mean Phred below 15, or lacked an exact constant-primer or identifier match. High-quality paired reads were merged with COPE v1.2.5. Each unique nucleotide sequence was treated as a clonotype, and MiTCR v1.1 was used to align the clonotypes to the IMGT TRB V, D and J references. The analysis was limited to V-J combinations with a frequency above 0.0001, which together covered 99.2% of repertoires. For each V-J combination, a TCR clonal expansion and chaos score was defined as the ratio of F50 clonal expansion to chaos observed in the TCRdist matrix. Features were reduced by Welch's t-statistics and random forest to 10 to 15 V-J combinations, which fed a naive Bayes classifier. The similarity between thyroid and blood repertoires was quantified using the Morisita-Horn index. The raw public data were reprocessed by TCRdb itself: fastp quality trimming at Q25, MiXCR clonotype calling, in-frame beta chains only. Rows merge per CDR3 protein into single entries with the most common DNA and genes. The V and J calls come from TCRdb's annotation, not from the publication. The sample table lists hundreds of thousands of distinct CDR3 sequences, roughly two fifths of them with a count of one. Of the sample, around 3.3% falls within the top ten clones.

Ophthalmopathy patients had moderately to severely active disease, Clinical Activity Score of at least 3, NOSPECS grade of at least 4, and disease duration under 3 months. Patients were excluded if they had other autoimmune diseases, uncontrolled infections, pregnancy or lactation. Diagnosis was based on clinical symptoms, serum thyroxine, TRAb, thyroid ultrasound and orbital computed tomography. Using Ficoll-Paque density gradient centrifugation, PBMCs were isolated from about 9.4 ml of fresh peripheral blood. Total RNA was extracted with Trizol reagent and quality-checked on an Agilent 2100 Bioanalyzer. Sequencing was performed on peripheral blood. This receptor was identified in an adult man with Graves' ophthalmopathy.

The bases read TGTGCCAGCAGCCCACGGGACAGCCCCTACGAGCAGTACTTC. It is translated as CASSPRDSPYEQYF. The sequence is built from TRBV5-8 and TRBJ2-7; TRBD1 lines up with 7 middle nucleotides. Taken from cysteine to phenylalanine, the CDR3 has 14 residues. Of the read, only the CDR3 DNA is kept; its 42 bases are in frame from base 1. Unmatched junction bases come to 6, with V trimmed by 4 bases and J by 2 bases. The germline V gene specifies SGHTS as CDR1 and YDEGEE as CDR2.